Listed below are T cell receptor beta chains from one sample, sequenced in a study of blood T cell repertoires in COVID-19. Clones were read by immunoSEQ multiplex PCR, and TCRdb kept only the in-frame ones, dropping some. The sample records roughly 230,000 clones, 75% to 90% being singletons. Sequenced: peripheral blood. The source of these receptors is a woman in her thirties or forties who had recovered from COVID-19. The conserved cysteine and the conserved F or W are not part of the CDR3 here.

CDR3aa: ASRMVVPNTDTQY
j_gene: TRBJ2-3
v_gene: TRBV2

CDR3aa: ASRGDRASTGELF
j_gene: TRBJ2-2
v_gene: TRBV2

CDR3aa: ATSREPRGNEQF
j_gene: TRBJ2-1
v_gene: TRBV15

CDR3aa: ASSFRDRANYGYT
j_gene: TRBJ1-2
v_gene: TRBV7-9

CDR3aa: ASSLRGNTEAF
j_gene: TRBJ1-1
v_gene: TRBV5-5

CDR3aa: ASSWNSGDNEKLF
j_gene: TRBJ1-4
v_gene: TRBV11-3

CDR3aa: ASSMGTENTEAF
j_gene: TRBJ1-1
v_gene: TRBV19

CDR3aa: ASRDRTGLNTEAF
j_gene: TRBJ1-1
v_gene: TRBV6-1

CDR3aa: ASSLRGRYSNQPQH
j_gene: TRBJ1-5
v_gene: TRBV27

CDR3aa: ASSFQNTGSLNYGYT
j_gene: TRBJ1-2
v_gene: TRBV5-1